Sequencing of this TCR beta chain was carried out in a study of blood T cell repertoires in COVID-19. About the study: There were acute and convalescent COVID-19 samples, and they came from the United States, Italy and Spain. T cells, B-cell-depleted T cells, or PBMCs provided the cDNA or gDNA that served as material.

This clone has more than one count but fewer than ten. The CDR3 loop spans 18 amino acids. The V and J ends lost 3 bases and 4 bases respectively, with 22 bases between them. The germline CDR1 and CDR2 sequences are DFQATT and SNEGSKA (reference sequence). Original processing methods: Estimates of nucleated cell counts were drawn from the amplification of reference gene primers. Assay used: immunoSEQ multiplex PCR; TCRdb lists only in-frame clones, some missing. V and J calls and clone size come straight from that table; D and trimming were deduced from the DNA. The table lists more than 35,000 clones, around 79% of them singletons.

The genes are TRBV20-1 and TRBJ2-6; maybe TRBD2 (5 bases). This TCR came from a man aged 65 to 79 with acute or convalescent COVID-19. The specimen was peripheral blood. In DNA form, the CDR3 reads TGCAGTGCTAGTTTGGGTCTTCGGGAAGTCCTCGGGGCCAACGTCCTGACTTTC. Its translation: CSASLGLREVLGANVLTF.